This TCR beta chain comes out of a study of patients and donors after allogeneic stem cell transplantation (dated by TCRdb to the early 2020s). The V and J ends are trimmed by 4 bases and 2 bases, leaving 10 bases between them. From the cysteine up to the phenylalanine, the CDR3 has a length of 13 residues. The entry retains the CDR3 DNA only, 39 bases that are in frame from base 1. CDR1 GTSNPN and CDR2 SVGIG are derived from the germline V gene (reference sequence). The sample holds many counts of this clonotype. The target of this receptor is not known. No clone much larger than this one lies a single base away; base qualities are absent. The library was made by RT-PCR. Data came from a NextSeq 550. The public sequencing data were trimmed at Q25 with fastp and processed into clonotypes with MiXCR by TCRdb, which kept only in-frame beta chains. Each record represents a unique CDR3 protein, reported with the most common genes and DNA among its rows. In this sample the table shows about 31,000 distinct CDR3 sequences, around 7% of which occur a single time. The biggest ten clones account for about 35% of the sample.

The specimen sequenced was blood, either unsorted or a sorted T cell fraction (not recorded which). The source of this sequence is a human donor who was either an allogeneic HSCT recipient or a stem cell or donor lymphocyte infusion donor (not recorded which). It is not recorded whose cells these are; they may come from a transplant donor. The rearrangement combines TRBV30 with TRBJ2-3; the D gene is perhaps TRBD2, on 6 matching bases. CDR3 sequence: CAWNRLDTDTQYF. At the DNA level, the sequence is TGTGCCTGGAACCGACTAGACACAGATACGCAGTATTTT.